The clone carrying this TCR beta chain appeared a single time. What it binds is unknown. Clones were sequenced by immunoSEQ multiplex PCR, and TCRdb holds only the in-frame ones, with some missing. This table has 120,000 or so clones, over 75% appearing once. The source of the sample is a study of T cell responses to AZD1222 COVID-19 vaccine. Whole-study results and caveats: The donor group comprised mostly white British people and more females; the analysis possibly underestimated clonal diversity. At 160-218 and 743-854, vaccine-associated CD4 TCRs were dominant, and they spanned spike.

The CDR3 contains 15 residues. Germline V CDR1 and CDR2: LNHDA, SQIVND (reference sequence). V was trimmed by 6 bases and J by 5 bases, leaving 17 bases between them. Material: peripheral blood, obtained on day 0 of AZD1222 vaccination. The J gene is TRBJ1-5, the V gene TRBV19, with TRBD1 as a possible D gene (5 bases). This receptor was obtained from an adult in good health. This chain's CDR3 is CASRSGTGYYQPQHF. The CDR3, as DNA: TGTGCCAGTAGGTCGGGGACGGGATACTATCAGCCCCAGCATTTT. Looking up the rest from reference TRBV19 and TRBJ1-5 gives the full variable domain: DGGITQSPKYLFRKEGQNVTLSCEQNLNHDAMYWYRQDPGQGLRLIYYSQIVNDFQKGDIAEGYSVSREKKESFPLTVTSAQKNPTAFYLCASRSGTGYYQPQHFGDGTRLSIL.